These 11 T cell receptor beta chains share one sample of origin, sequenced in a study of cytomegalovirus exposure and HLA in healthy donors. The PCR employed 60 Vbeta primers together with 13 Jbeta primers. TCRdb keeps only in-frame clones here, not all; method: immunoSEQ multiplex PCR. This sample has 150,000 to 200,000 clones, with over 60% found just once. What was sequenced was PBMCs. The receptors here all came from a woman aged 40 to 55 in good health and CMV-seronegative.

V and J are TRBV5-6 and TRBJ1-2; TRBD1 matches at 8 bases. Germline lookup yields CDR1 SGHDT and CDR2 YYEEEE. The V gene end was trimmed by 4 bases and the J gene end by 6 bases; junction bases not matched to a gene: 11. The CDR3 spans 15 residues. The CDR3 is CASSPSRTGINGYTF. The DNA of the CDR3 is TGTGCCAGCAGCCCTTCAAGGACAGGGATCAATGGCTACACCTTC. Full variable domain (rest looked up from reference TRBV5-6 and TRBJ1-2): DAGVTQSPTHLIKTRGQQVTLRCSPKSGHDTVSWYQQALGQGPQFIFQYYEEEERQRGNFPDRFSGHQFPNYSSELNVNALLLGDSALYLCASSPSRTGINGYTFGSGTRLTVV.

The chain is built from TRBV9 and TRBJ2-6, with TRBD1 as a possible D gene (5 bases). Germline assignment: CDR1 SGDLS and CDR2 YYNGEE. The CDR3 is made up of 16 amino acids. Trimming took 4 bases from V and 0 from J, leaving 11 bases between them. CDR3 sequence reads: CASSPRQNSGANVLTF. The CDR3 coding sequence is TGTGCCAGCAGCCCGAGACAGAACTCTGGGGCCAACGTCCTGACTTTC. Based on the CDR3 plus reference TRBV9 and TRBJ2-6, the full variable domain is DSGVTQTPKHLITATGQRVTLRCSPRSGDLSVYWYQQSLDQGLQFLIQYYNGEERAKGNILERFSAQQFPDLHSELNLSSLELGDSALYFCASSPRQNSGANVLTFGAGSRLTVL.

The chain couples TRBV7-2 to TRBJ2-1, with TRBD2 identical over 8 bases. J was trimmed by 2 bases and V by 4 bases; bases with no gene match: 4. This CDR3 region has 15 residues. Germline V gives CDR1 SGHTA, CDR2 FQGNSA. The CDR3 spells CASSSGTSTYNEQFF. Here the CDR3 DNA reads TGTGCCAGCAGCTCCGGGACTAGTACCTACAATGAGCAGTTCTTC.

The chain uses TRBV30 and TRBJ2-7; possibly TRBD1 for D (5 bases). The CDR3 runs to 13 residues. Trimming pared 2 bases from V and 6 bases from J, leaving 14 bases between. In germline, CDR1 is GTSNPN, CDR2 SVGIG (reference sequence). CDR3 loop: CAWSPGQGPEQYF. CDR3 bases: TGTGCCTGGAGTCCAGGGCAGGGTCCCGAGCAGTACTTC.

This chain uses TRBV6-6 with TRBJ1-5, with TRBD1 identical over 7 bases. Trimming cost V 2 bases and J 6 bases; bases outside gene matches: 7. Germline assignment: CDR1 MNHNY and CDR2 SVGAGI (reference sequence). This CDR3 is 15 amino acids long. In DNA form, the CDR3 reads TGTGCCAGCAGTTACGACAGGGACGAGGGTCAGCCCCAGCATTTT. Protein product: CASSYDRDEGQPQHF.

The V and J genes are TRBV15 and TRBJ2-2; D is uncertain. This CDR3 region has 13 residues. V lost 0 bases and J lost 6, with 5 bases in between. Per germline, CDR1 LNHNV and CDR2 YYDKDF (reference sequence). The CDR3: CATSRDVAGELFF. As DNA, the CDR3 is TGTGCCACCAGCAGAGATGTAGCCGGGGAGCTGTTTTTT.

This clone was observed once. The germline gene is not matched at one end of the junction; a read error may be the cause. The chain joins TRBV6-6 to TRBJ2-5; a weak D match, TRBD2 (6 bases). The J call may be in error: the DNA end matches TRBJ2-7 better. Germline V gives CDR1 MNHNY, CDR2 SVGAGI (reference sequence). The CDR3 sequence is 14 residues long. The CDR3 reads CASSSSGLSFEQYF. The CDR3 DNA follows: TGTGCCAGCAGTTCATCGGGACTTTCCTTCGAGCAGTACTTC.

V gene TRBV6-6 combines with J gene TRBJ1-4, with D possibly matching TRBD1 (5 bases). The CDR3 has 16 amino acids. Germline lookup yields CDR1 MNHNY and CDR2 SVGAGI (reference sequence). Trimming took 2 bases from V and 7 from J, leaving 17 bases between them. The DNA of the CDR3 is TGTGCCAGCAGTTACCCCCCGAGAGGGGAGGGTGAAAAACTGTTTTTT. Amino acid sequence: CASSYPPRGEGEKLFF.

V gene TRBV12-5 combines with J gene TRBJ2-5; 10 bases fit TRBD1. V gave up 0 bases and J gave up 4 bases; unmatched junction bases: 11. CDR1 is LGHNT, CDR2 FRNRAP, per germline. This CDR3 has 18 amino acids. CDR3 in amino acids: CASGLVVPGQGSPETQYF. CDR3 DNA sequence: TGTGCTAGTGGTTTGGTTGTCCCGGGACAGGGGTCTCCAGAGACCCAGTACTTC.

This clone was counted a single time. The chain carries TRBV13 and TRBJ2-1; 7 bases align to TRBD1. CDR1 is PRHDT and CDR2 is FYEKMQ in the germline V gene (reference sequence). Trimming removed 4 bases from V and 3 bases from J; junction bases left unmatched: 9. The CDR3 is 16 amino acids. The CDR3 loop reads CASSSWVSGGYNEQFF. CDR3 DNA sequence: TGTGCCAGCAGCTCCTGGGTGTCAGGGGGCTACAATGAGCAGTTCTTC.

J is TRBJ1-1 and V is TRBV27, with D hard to call. Germline V gene data show CDR1 as MNHEY and CDR2 as SMNVEV (reference sequence). This CDR3 is 14 amino acids long. With 3 bases removed from V and 1 base from J, the gap between germline ends came to 9 bases. CDR3 residues: CASSLSNRNTEAFF. In DNA form, the CDR3 reads TGTGCCAGCAGTTTGTCAAACAGGAACACTGAAGCTTTCTTT.